A selection of T cell receptor beta chains follows, all from one sample in a study of T cell repertoires in cytomegalovirus infection. MiXCR was run by TCRdb on the reads, yielding one entry per CDR3 protein. The table has some 230,000 distinct CDR3 sequences, under 25% seen once. Sequencing was done on a sample of CD8+ T cells from PBMCs. These TCRs come from a human donor in good health (CMV status not recorded). Some clones in this sample may be carry-over from other donors' samples. Each CDR3 is given with its conserved first and last residue. The order of the fields is clone size, V gene, CDR3 protein. Not every row has a clone size; where given, it reads once, few, many or a size class.

>NA|TRBV5-8
CASRSGWDSSYEQYF
>NA|TRBV20-1
CSAREGTSGGRDTDTQYF
>NA|TRBV7-6
CASSLRPGYTDTQYF
>NA|TRBV7-8
CASSTGQFNQPQHF
>NA|TRBV6-1
CASSFTGQSYEQYF
>few|TRBV28
CASSRDFYTDTQYF
>many|TRBV7-8
CASSLVRNPYEQYF
>many|TRBV2
CASSEGFEQFF
>NA|TRBV11-2
CASSLRTAEAFF
>NA|TRBV12-3/TRBV12-4
CASSLRGSNQPQHF
>few|TRBV7-8
CASSLKGHPFHNEQFF
>NA|TRBV5-5
CASSWTGVILSPLHF
>few|TRBV7-9
CASSPTASADTQYF
>few|TRBV29-1
CSVQMNTEAFF